The 7 T cell receptor beta chains below come from one sample, sequenced in a study of blood T cells in healthy people across ages. A J-beta primer mix and a sample-barcoded 5' primer were used in a second PCR of roughly 6 to 12 cycles. TCRdb independently ran MiXCR on the 5' RACE reads; one entry per CDR3 protein. Of about 930,000 distinct CDR3 sequences detected, approximately 32% appear once; the ten largest clones hold roughly 10%. This sample also belongs to another study, concerning T cells of mothers and their children.

The specimen sequenced was blood. Receptor source: a woman between 40 and 50 years old in good health.

In this sample, this clonotype turned up a few times. The chain links TRBV5-4 to TRBJ2-7; the D gene could be TRBD1 or TRBD2 (5 bases each). The germline gives CDR1 SGHNT, CDR2 YYREEE (reference sequence). This CDR3 is 14 amino acids long. V was cut by 4 bases and J by 0 bases, with 11 bases left in between. The CDR3 spells CASSPGPYSYEQYF. The CDR3 coding sequence is TGTGCCAGCAGCCCGGGACCGTACTCCTACGAGCAGTACTTC. Variable domain in full (rest from reference TRBV5-4 and TRBJ2-7): ETGVTQSPTHLIKTRGQQVTLRCSSQSGHNTVSWYQQALGQGPQFIFQYYREEENGRGNFPPRFSGLQFPNYSSELNVNALELDDSALYLCASSPGPYSYEQYFGPGTRLTVT.

The chain combines TRBV5-1 with TRBJ2-3, with D possibly TRBD1 on 5 matching bases. CDR3 length: 16 amino acids. The germline V gene encodes CDR1 SGHRS and CDR2 YFSETQ. V was pared by 0 bases and J by 2 bases, with 13 bases between. CDR3 bases: TGCGCCAGCAGCTTGGAGGGGATTAGCTACACAGATACGCAGTATTTT. This encodes CASSLEGISYTDTQYF.

This clonotype was observed many times. This may be a read error, as it is one base from a much larger clone. V and J are TRBV11-2 and TRBJ2-7; 8 bases line up with TRBD2. The CDR3 is made up of 14 amino acids. V gave up 0 bases and J gave up 4 bases; unmatched junction bases: 2. Per the germline V gene, CDR1 is SGHAT and CDR2 is FQNNGV. CDR3 protein: CASSLETSGYEQYF. The DNA of the CDR3 is TGTGCCAGCAGCTTAGAAACTAGCGGTTACGAGCAGTACTTC.

This clonotype was counted a few times. The genes are TRBV28 and TRBJ1-1; D might be TRBD1 (5 bases). Trimming pared 8 bases from V and 3 bases from J, leaving 13 bases between. The germline V gene encodes CDR1 MDHEN and CDR2 SYDVKM. The CDR3 covers 13 residues. CDR3 loop: CASSGGEYTEAFF. The CDR3 region has the DNA TGTGCCAGCTCGGGAGGGGAATACACTGAAGCTTTCTTT.

The V call is TRBV19, the J call TRBJ2-3; the D gene is possibly TRBD2 (6 bases). The CDR3 contains 16 residues. CDR1 is LNHDA, CDR2 SQIVND, per germline (reference sequence). Trimming shortened V by 5 bases and J by 1 base, and 16 bases separated the two germline ends. CDR3 in amino acids: CASSSWRGRGTDTQYF. CDR3 nucleotide sequence: TGTGCCAGTAGTTCCTGGAGGGGAAGGGGCACAGATACGCAGTATTTT.

This chain links TRBV7-2 with TRBJ1-4; possibly TRBD1 for D (6 bases). CDR1 is SGHTA and CDR2 is FQGNSA in the germline V gene. The CDR3 is 15 amino acids. Deletions cut 2 bases from V and 9 bases from J, with 16 bases between. DNA of the CDR3: TGTGCCAGCAGCTTAATACCGGGCCAGGGGAAAAAACTGTTTTTT. Residues: CASSLIPGQGKKLFF.

Concerning this clonotype itself: A much bigger clone sits one base away, suggesting this may be a read error. The chain carries TRBV7-2 and TRBJ2-5; 9 bases map to TRBD2. The CDR3 has 14 residues. Germline V CDR1 and CDR2: SGHTA, FQGNSA. The chain's CDR3 is CAGSSLAGKETQYF. Here the CDR3 DNA reads TGTGCCGGCAGCTCCCTAGCGGGGAAGGAGACCCAGTACTTC.